These 30 T cell receptor beta chains share one sample of origin, sequenced in a study of blood T cell repertoires in COVID-19. TCRdb's copy holds only in-frame clones and misses some; the assay was immunoSEQ multiplex PCR. The repertoire holds approximately 68,000 clones, more than 75% seen once, with less than 15% in the top ten. The sequenced sample consisted of peripheral blood. These receptor sequences come from an older woman with acute or convalescent COVID-19.

The rearrangement links TRBV30 to TRBJ2-1; 7 bases align to TRBD1. Germline V gene lookup returns CDR1 GTSNPN and CDR2 SVGIG (reference sequence). V shed 5 bases and J 4 bases; nucleotides not matched to a gene: 11. The length of the CDR3 is 15 residues. Written as DNA, the CDR3 is TGTGCCTGGCAGAAGACAGGGCCTAATTACAATGAGCAGTTCTTC. Encoded protein: CAWQKTGPNYNEQFF.

The rearrangement uses TRBV4-2 and TRBJ2-1, with TRBD2 matching 9 bases. Trimming at V came to 0 bases and at J to 4 bases, leaving 4 bases not matched to a gene. Germline-derived CDR1 and CDR2 are LGHNA and YNFKEQ. This CDR3 contains 16 residues. CDR3 DNA: TGTGCCAGCAGCCAAGAGCCTAGCGGGGTTTACAATGAGCAGTTCTTC. It is translated as CASSQEPSGVYNEQFF.

The chain couples TRBV28 to TRBJ2-2; 9 bases align to TRBD2. This CDR3 spans 15 amino acids. Trimming cost V 5 bases and J 4 bases; bases outside gene matches: 5. Germline loops: CDR1 MDHEN, CDR2 SYDVKM. DNA of the CDR3: TGTGCCAGCAGTCCGATGACTAGCGGCACCGGGGAGCTGTTTTTT. Its protein product is CASSPMTSGTGELFF.

This clone was detected only a few times. The J gene is TRBJ1-1, the V gene TRBV9; D is perhaps TRBD1 (5 bases). V was cut by 0 bases and J by 4 bases, with 7 bases left in between. Germline V gene lookup returns CDR1 SGDLS and CDR2 YYNGEE. The CDR3 is 13 residues long. This chain's CDR3 is CASSVGDSTEAFF. In DNA form, the CDR3 reads TGTGCCAGCAGCGTAGGGGACTCCACTGAAGCTTTCTTT.

The rearrangement joins TRBV11-2 to TRBJ1-4; TRBD1 might be the D (6 bases). Trimming cost V 4 bases and J 8 bases, with 14 bases left between them. The CDR3 totals 14 residues. Germline CDR1 is SGHAT and CDR2 is FQNNGV. The CDR3 here is CASSSGRRGEKLFF. The CDR3 bases are TGTGCCAGCAGCTCCGGACGTAGGGGGGAAAAACTGTTTTTT.

This clone was picked up one time. This sequence joins TRBV14 and TRBJ2-3, with D tentatively TRBD2 (7 bases). This CDR3 has 14 residues. V lost 1 base to trimming and J lost 4 bases, with 9 bases between them. CDR1 is SGHDN and CDR2 is FVKESK in the germline V gene. CDR3 nucleotide sequence: TGTGCCAGCAGCCAAGGGGGGGGCGCAGATACGCAGTATTTT. Translated: CASSQGGGADTQYF.

The rearrangement uses TRBV5-6 and TRBJ1-2; the D is unclear. CDR3 length: 11 amino acids. The germline V and J ends were trimmed by 3 bases and 7 bases, with 7 bases remaining between them. CDR1 SGHDT and CDR2 YYEEEE come from the germline V gene. In nucleotides, the CDR3 is TGTGCCAGCAGCTCAATCGGTGGCTACACCTTC. Translation gives CASSSIGGYTF.

The V and J genes are TRBV3-1 (or the pseudogene TRBV3-2) and TRBJ1-1; unclear D gene. The CDR3 loop spans 14 amino acids. Germline CDR1 is LGHDT and CDR2 is YNNKEL (reference sequence). V gave up 1 base and J gave up 4 bases, with 10 bases separating them. CDR3 protein: CASSQVSAGTEAFF. Here the CDR3 DNA reads TGTGCCAGCAGCCAAGTCTCAGCGGGCACTGAAGCTTTCTTT.

This clone has more than one count but fewer than ten. The chain couples TRBV5-1 to TRBJ2-1; a possible D gene is TRBD1 (5 bases). The CDR3 extends over 16 amino acids. Trimming removed 4 bases at V and 0 bases at J, with 14 bases between. Germline lookup yields CDR1 SGHRS and CDR2 YFSETQ. In DNA form, the CDR3 reads TGCGCCAGCAGCCCCGAGGAGACAGTCTCCTACAATGAGCAGTTCTTC. It is translated as CASSPEETVSYNEQFF.

The genes are TRBV7-2 and TRBJ1-3, with TRBD1 as a possible D gene (6 bases). This CDR3 comprises 16 residues. Germline CDR1 and CDR2: SGHTA and FQGNSA. The germline V and J ends were trimmed by 2 bases and 5 bases, with 16 bases remaining between them. DNA for the CDR3: TGTGCCAGCAGCTTAAATTTAGGGGGGGGTAGAAACACCATATATTTT. Protein product: CASSLNLGGGRNTIYF.

The rearrangement links TRBV4-1 to TRBJ2-7; 7 bases fit TRBD1. Germline assignment: CDR1 MGHRA and CDR2 YSYEKL. This CDR3 has 18 amino acids. Losses at the gene ends were 0 bases for V and 3 bases for J; bases not matched to a gene: 14. The DNA of the CDR3 is TGCGCCAGCAGCCAAGATCCCCTTGAGACAGGGACGGGCTACGAGCAGTACTTC. Protein sequence: CASSQDPLETGTGYEQYF.

The V call is TRBV11-3, the J call TRBJ2-5; D is possibly TRBD2 (6 bases). Germline V gene sequence: CDR1 SGHNT, CDR2 YENEEA. Between the trimmed V and J ends, which lost 4 bases and 1 base, there was a span of 13 bases. This CDR3 is built from 15 residues. DNA for the CDR3: TGTGCCAGCAGCTCCTCTGGCGGGGCCCAAGAGACCCAGTACTTC. Translating gives CASSSSGGAQETQYF.

The chain carries TRBV5-1 and TRBJ2-3; 7 positions match TRBD2. The J segment lost 1 base and the V segment lost 7 bases, leaving 12 bases of the junction unmatched. The CDR3 spans 16 residues. From germline, CDR1 is SGHRS and CDR2 YFSETQ. In DNA, the CDR3 is TGCGCCAGCGCCAACGGGGTGGCGGGGGGCACAGATACGCAGTATTTT. Its protein is CASANGVAGGTDTQYF. Drawing the rest from reference TRBV5-1 and TRBJ2-3, the complete variable domain is KAGVTQTPRYLIKTRGQQVTLSCSPISGHRSVSWYQQTPGQGLQFLFEYFSETQRNKGNFPGRFSGRQFSNSRSEMNVSTLELGDSALYLCASANGVAGGTDTQYFGPGTRLTVL.

V usage is TRBV5-1 and J usage is TRBJ2-3; 10 bases agree with TRBD2. CDR3 length: 15 residues. V lost 4 bases and J lost 0; bases outside the gene matches: 2. Germline values: CDR1 SGHRS, CDR2 YFSETQ. CDR3 DNA: TGCGCCAGCAGCCAGCGGGGGGGTAGCACAGATACGCAGTATTTT. Its protein is CASSQRGGSTDTQYF.

The V call is TRBV7-9, the J call TRBJ2-7; 8 positions match TRBD2. V gave up 5 bases and J gave up 5 bases; unmatched junction bases: 14. Germline CDR1 reads SEHNR; CDR2 reads FQNEAQ (reference sequence). This CDR3 is 16 amino acids long. CDR3 nucleotides: TGTGCCAGCAGCCGAGGGGGAGCGGGGGTAGATGACGAGCAGTACTTC. It specifies CASSRGGAGVDDEQYF.

The chain has TRBV7-9 and TRBJ2-6; the D gene is possibly TRBD2 (6 bases). Trimming took 4 bases from V and 2 from J, leaving 12 bases between them. Per germline, CDR1 SEHNR and CDR2 FQNEAQ (reference sequence). This CDR3 has 16 residues. In DNA, the CDR3 is TGTGCCAGCAGCTCCTGGGGGGTACCTGGGGCCAACGTCCTGACTTTC. Translating it yields CASSSWGVPGANVLTF.

The genes are TRBV27 and TRBJ2-2; 7 bases match TRBD2. The CDR3 totals 15 residues. CDR1 is MNHEY and CDR2 is SMNVEV in the germline V gene (reference sequence). Germline trimming cut 8 bases from V and 2 bases from J; bases unmatched to any gene: 8. In DNA, the CDR3 is TGTGCCAGCCGGTGGCGGGGGTCAAACACCGGGGAGCTGTTTTTT. It codes for CASRWRGSNTGELFF.

This clone was seen once. The chain is built from TRBV13 and TRBJ2-5; 9 nucleotides match TRBD2. Trimming at V came to 2 bases and at J to 4 bases, leaving 5 bases not matched to a gene. Germline V gives CDR1 PRHDT, CDR2 FYEKMQ (reference sequence). This CDR3 has 15 residues. The CDR3 bases are TGTGCCAGCAGCTTAACGCGGGGGGGCCTAGAGACCCAGTACTTC. It translates to CASSLTRGGLETQYF.

This clone was detected only once. Here the CDR3 DNA reads TGCGCCAGCAGCTTGGAGTGGGGGGGCACTGAAGCTTTCTTT. This gives the protein CASSLEWGGTEAFF. V usage is TRBV5-1 and J usage is TRBJ1-1, with D maybe TRBD1 (5 bases). Germline lookup yields CDR1 SGHRS and CDR2 YFSETQ. The ends were cut back, 0 bases at V and 4 bases at J, with 10 bases in the middle. The CDR3 is 14 amino acids.

The chain joins TRBV6-5 to TRBJ2-1; no firm D call. The V gene's germline CDR1 is MNHEY and CDR2 SVGAGI. The V end was cut by 2 bases, the J end by 0 bases, with 8 bases between. This CDR3 is 15 amino acids long. CDR3 DNA sequence: TGTGCCAGCAGTTACAGAGGAGACTCCTACAATGAGCAGTTCTTC. It specifies CASSYRGDSYNEQFF.

The gene calls are TRBV4-1 and TRBJ2-1; 8 positions match TRBD2. Germline assignment: CDR1 MGHRA and CDR2 YSYEKL. CDR3 length: 13 residues. The J segment lost 6 bases and the V segment lost 2 bases, leaving 0 bases of the junction unmatched. The CDR3 region is CASSQRGGNEQFF. In nucleotides, the CDR3 is TGCGCCAGCAGCCAACGGGGGGGCAATGAGCAGTTCTTC.

This chain links TRBV3-1 (or the pseudogene TRBV3-2) with TRBJ1-2; the D gene is possibly TRBD1 (6 bases). Trimming cost V 0 bases and J 8 bases, with 13 bases left between them. The germline V gene has CDR1 LGHDT and CDR2 YNNKEL (reference sequence). The CDR3 length is 14 residues. The DNA of the CDR3 is TGTGCCAGCAGCCAAGAGCGGCAGGGGCAAGGCTACACCTTC. This codes for CASSQERQGQGYTF.

This clone showed up just once. The chain uses TRBV10-1 and TRBJ2-7; D perhaps matches TRBD1 (6 bases). The CDR3 has 15 amino acids. Trimming removed 2 bases at V and 2 bases at J, with 13 bases between. Germline V lookup: CDR1 WNHNN, CDR2 SYGVQD (reference sequence). CDR3 DNA sequence: TGCGCCAGCAGTGAGGGGACACTTTTCACCTACGAGCAGTACTTC. Amino acid sequence: CASSEGTLFTYEQYF.

V usage is TRBV4-1 and J usage is TRBJ1-5; TRBD1 matches 9 bases. Germline V gene sequence: CDR1 MGHRA, CDR2 YSYEKL. There are 16 residues in the CDR3. V was clipped by 1 base and J by 6 bases; unmatched bases: 7. For the CDR3, the DNA is TGCGCCAGCAGCCAAGCCGGGACAGGGAATCGTCAGCCCCAGCATTTT. It yields the protein CASSQAGTGNRQPQHF.

The gene calls are TRBV28 and TRBJ1-6; unclear D gene. Germline V CDR1 and CDR2: MDHEN, SYDVKM. V was shortened by 8 bases and J by 5 bases, with 7 bases between the two germline ends. The CDR3 spans 12 residues. CDR3 in DNA: TGTGCCAGCCTTCAGAATAATTCACCCCTCCACTTT. This sequence encodes CASLQNNSPLHF.

The chain carries TRBV9 and TRBJ2-2, with 9 bases lining up with TRBD1. This CDR3 is built from 16 residues. V gave up 4 bases and J gave up 1 base; unmatched junction bases: 5. From germline, CDR1 is SGDLS and CDR2 YYNGEE. The CDR3, as DNA: TGTGCCAGCAGCCCCCGGGGACAGGGGAACACCGGGGAGCTGTTTTTT. It encodes CASSPRGQGNTGELFF.

The chain recombines TRBV30 with TRBJ1-5; 7 bases agree with TRBD1. Germline lookup yields CDR1 GTSNPN and CDR2 SVGIG (reference sequence). The V gene end was trimmed by 4 bases and the J gene end by 1 base; junction bases not matched to a gene: 4. This CDR3 contains 14 residues. CDR3 residues: CAWTGGRSNQPQHF. The CDR3 DNA reads as TGTGCCTGGACAGGGGGAAGAAGCAATCAGCCCCAGCATTTT.

A few counts support this clone. The chain uses TRBV7-9 and TRBJ1-1, with TRBD1 matching 10 bases. Germline CDR1 SEHNR, CDR2 FQNEAQ (reference sequence). There are 14 residues in the CDR3. V shed 0 bases, J shed 5 bases, and the junction held 0 bases outside the gene matches. The CDR3 DNA follows: TGTGCCAGCAGCTTAGCGGGACAGGGGACTGAAGCTTTCTTT. This translates into CASSLAGQGTEAFF.

This chain uses TRBV7-9 with TRBJ2-2; D might be TRBD1 (6 bases). The CDR3 length is 17 residues. Germline-derived CDR1 and CDR2 are SEHNR and FQNEAQ (reference sequence). V gave up 3 bases and J gave up 0 bases, with 14 bases separating them. CDR3: CASSFVIGGSNTGELFF. The CDR3 DNA reads TGTGCCAGCAGCTTTGTCATAGGGGGATCGAACACCGGGGAGCTGTTTTTT.

The chain couples TRBV27 to TRBJ2-5; no clear D. Germline lookup yields CDR1 MNHEY and CDR2 SMNVEV (reference sequence). The CDR3 spans 13 residues. V was clipped by 3 bases and J by 5 bases, with 10 bases between them. CDR3 in amino acids: CASSLQDSETQYF. DNA of the CDR3: TGTGCCAGCAGTTTGCAGGATTCTGAGACCCAGTACTTC.